This TCR beta chain emerged from a study of blood T cells in healthy people across ages. Together with a sample-barcoded 5' primer, a J-beta primer mix was included in a second PCR lasting roughly 6 to 12 cycles. TCRdb analysed the 5' RACE reads with MiXCR anew, one entry per CDR3 protein. The data show 650,000 to 1,000,000 distinct CDR3 sequences, approximately 35% seen once. In the case of this clonotype: Its antigen is still unknown.

Findings and limits, study-wide: More naive CD4+ cells and higher diversity were found in long-lived than in aged donors. When one million T cells were used, diversity estimates were thought to be underestimates. The percentage of naive T cells correlated strongly with TCR beta diversity.

Germline trimming cut 5 bases from V and 2 bases from J; bases unmatched to any gene: 9. The CDR3 extends over 16 amino acids. Germline V gene sequence: CDR1 DFQATT, CDR2 SNEGSKA (reference sequence). This TCR came from a young man in good health. This chain joins TRBV20-1 and TRBJ2-3; 11 bases match TRBD2. Sequenced input: blood. CDR3 nucleotide sequence: TGCAGTGCTCGACCCGGGACTAGCGGAGTCACAGATACGCAGTATTTT. Translation: CSARPGTSGVTDTQYF.